This TCR beta chain was identified in a study of STAT5B mutations in CD4+ large granular lymphocyte leukemia. Study-level findings and limits: TRBV06-family usage was enriched in top patient clones (8/27) versus controls (2/35). Patient CD4-sorted repertoires stayed more clonal than healthy ones after leukemic-clone removal.

Using immunoSEQ multiplex PCR, the repertoire was profiled, and TCRdb retains in-frame clones only, with some absent. The table includes nearly 20,000 clones, approximately 84% detected once. This clone occurred a few times. What it binds is not known. Trimming removed 6 bases from V and 5 bases from J; junction bases left unmatched: 7. The CDR3 runs 13 residues. Germline lookup yields CDR1 GTSNPN and CDR2 SVGIG (reference sequence). Material for sequencing was CD4+ T cells from blood buffy coats. This sequence originates from a human donor in good health. The chain carries TRBV30 and TRBJ1-5, with 7 bases aligning to TRBD1. CDR3: CACTDRADQPQHF. DNA for the CDR3: TGTGCCTGTACTGACAGGGCGGATCAGCCCCAGCATTTT.